The sequence of this T cell receptor (beta chain) was determined in a study of vaccination effects on CD4 cells after COVID-19. The germline V and J ends were trimmed by 2 bases and 1 base, with 14 bases remaining between them. CDR3 length: 16 residues. CDR1 and CDR2 from the germline V gene are KGHSH and LQKENI. Within the ViraFEST assay, antigen-specific CD4+ T cells underwent expansion with viral peptide pools prior to sequencing. Following 10 days of culture, CD4+ T cells were isolated. The participants, recipients of two vaccine doses, got either BNT162b2 or mRNA-1273. Sequencing used immunoSEQ multiplex PCR; TCRdb keeps in-frame clones, though not all of them. Among 25,000 to 35,000 clones, roughly 80% were seen once, and the ten largest hold roughly 15%. As to this clone: Its antigen is still unknown.

The V and J genes are TRBV18 and TRBJ1-1; D not certain. The sequencing here drew on CD4+ T cells from PBMCs cultured with HCoV-229E spike peptides, taken after COVID-19 vaccination. The receptor was isolated from a human donor who received a COVID-19 vaccine. The CDR3: CASSPTYGQTNTEAFF. CDR3 sequence (DNA): TGTGCCAGCTCACCAACATACGGGCAGACGAACACTGAAGCTTTCTTT.